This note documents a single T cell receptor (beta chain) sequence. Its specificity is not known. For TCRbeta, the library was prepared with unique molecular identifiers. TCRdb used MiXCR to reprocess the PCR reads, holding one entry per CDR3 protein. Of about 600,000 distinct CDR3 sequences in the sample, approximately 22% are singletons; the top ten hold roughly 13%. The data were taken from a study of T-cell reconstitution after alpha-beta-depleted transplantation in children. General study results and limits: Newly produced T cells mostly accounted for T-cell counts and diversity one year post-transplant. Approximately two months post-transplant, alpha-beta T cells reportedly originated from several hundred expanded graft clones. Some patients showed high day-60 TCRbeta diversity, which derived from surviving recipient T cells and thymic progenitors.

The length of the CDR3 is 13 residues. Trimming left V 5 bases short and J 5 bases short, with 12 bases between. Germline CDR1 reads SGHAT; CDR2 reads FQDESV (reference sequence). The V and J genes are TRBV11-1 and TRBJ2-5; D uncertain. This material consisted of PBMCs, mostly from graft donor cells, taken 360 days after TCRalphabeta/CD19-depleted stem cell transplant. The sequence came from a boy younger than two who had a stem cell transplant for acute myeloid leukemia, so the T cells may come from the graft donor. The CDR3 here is CASSPSPSETQYF. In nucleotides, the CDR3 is TGTGCCAGCAGCCCAAGTCCGTCGGAGACCCAGTACTTC.